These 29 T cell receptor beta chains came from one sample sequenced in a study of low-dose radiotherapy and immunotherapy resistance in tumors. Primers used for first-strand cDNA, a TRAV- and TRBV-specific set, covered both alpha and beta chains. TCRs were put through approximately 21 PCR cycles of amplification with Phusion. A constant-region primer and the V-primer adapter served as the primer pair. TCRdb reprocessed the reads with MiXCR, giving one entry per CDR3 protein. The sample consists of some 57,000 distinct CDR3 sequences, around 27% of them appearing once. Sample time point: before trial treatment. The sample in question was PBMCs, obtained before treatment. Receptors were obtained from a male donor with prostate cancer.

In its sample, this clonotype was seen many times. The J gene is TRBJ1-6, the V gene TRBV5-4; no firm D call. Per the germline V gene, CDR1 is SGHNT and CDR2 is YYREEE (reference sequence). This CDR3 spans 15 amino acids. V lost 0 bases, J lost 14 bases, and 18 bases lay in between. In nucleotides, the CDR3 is TGTGCCAGCAGCTTGGAGCCGTCCCCATTCTCGGCCCTCCACTTT. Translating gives CASSLEPSPFSALHF.

Here the CDR3 DNA reads TGTGCCAGCAGACCCACTGGACAGGGGGCGGATACGCAGTATTTT. Amino acids: CASRPTGQGADTQYF. This sequence joins TRBV5-3 and TRBJ2-3; 11 bases line up with TRBD1. TRBV5-3 counts as an open reading frame of uncertain function. The CDR3 has 15 amino acids. The junction had 11 bases not matched to a gene; V was cut back by 8 bases and J by 6 bases.

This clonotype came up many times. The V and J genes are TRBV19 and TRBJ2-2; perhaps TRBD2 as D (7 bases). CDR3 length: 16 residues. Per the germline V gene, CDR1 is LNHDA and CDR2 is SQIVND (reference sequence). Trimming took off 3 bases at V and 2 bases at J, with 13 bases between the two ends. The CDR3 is CASSIPPGGNTGELFF. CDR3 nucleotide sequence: TGTGCCAGTAGTATCCCCCCGGGGGGCAACACCGGGGAGCTGTTTTTT. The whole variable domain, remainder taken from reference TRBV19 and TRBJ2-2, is DGGITQSPKYLFRKEGQNVTLSCEQNLNHDAMYWYRQDPGQGLRLIYYSQIVNDFQKGDIAEGYSVSREKKESFPLTVTSAQKNPTAFYLCASSIPPGGNTGELFFGEGSRLTVL.

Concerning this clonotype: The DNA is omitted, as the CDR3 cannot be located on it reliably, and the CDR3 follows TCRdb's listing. The CDR3 spells CASSRDEQFFGPGRGTDTQYF. The V gene is TRBV7-9, the J gene TRBJ2-3; the table's D call, TRBD2, has no DNA check behind it. The CDR3 is 21 residues long, ends included. The germline gives CDR1 SEHNR, CDR2 FQNEAQ (reference sequence).

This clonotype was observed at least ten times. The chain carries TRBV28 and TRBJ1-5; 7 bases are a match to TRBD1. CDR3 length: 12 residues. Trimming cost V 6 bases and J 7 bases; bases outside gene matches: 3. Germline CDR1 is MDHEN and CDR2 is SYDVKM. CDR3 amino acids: CASSQGGQPQHF. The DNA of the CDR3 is TGTGCCAGCAGCCAGGGGGGGCAGCCCCAGCATTTT.

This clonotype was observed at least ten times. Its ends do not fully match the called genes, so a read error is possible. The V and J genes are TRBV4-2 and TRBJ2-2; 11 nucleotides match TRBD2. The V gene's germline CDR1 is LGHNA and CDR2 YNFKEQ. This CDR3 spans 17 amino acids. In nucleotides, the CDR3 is TGTGCTAGCAGCCAAGAAGTAGCGGGAGGGCCCAGGGGGGAGCTGTTTTTT. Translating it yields CASSQEVAGGPRGELFF.

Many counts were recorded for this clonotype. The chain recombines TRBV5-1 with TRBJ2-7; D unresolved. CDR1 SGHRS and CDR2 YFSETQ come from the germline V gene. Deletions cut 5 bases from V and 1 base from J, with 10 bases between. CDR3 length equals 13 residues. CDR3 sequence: CASRSARSYEQYF. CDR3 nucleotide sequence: TGCGCCAGCAGGTCGGCAAGATCCTACGAGCAGTACTTC.

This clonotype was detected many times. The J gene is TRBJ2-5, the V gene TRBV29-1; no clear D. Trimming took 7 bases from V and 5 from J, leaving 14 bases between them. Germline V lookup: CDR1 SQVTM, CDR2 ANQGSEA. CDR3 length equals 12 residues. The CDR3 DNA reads TGCAGCGCCGGAAGGGTAGGGGAGACCCAGTACTTC. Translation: CSAGRVGETQYF.

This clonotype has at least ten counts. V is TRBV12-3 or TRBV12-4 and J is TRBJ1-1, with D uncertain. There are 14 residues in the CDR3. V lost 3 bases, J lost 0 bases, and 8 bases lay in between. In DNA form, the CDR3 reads TGTGCCAGCAGTTTGGGCAGCCTGAACACTGAAGCTTTCTTT. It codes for CASSLGSLNTEAFF.

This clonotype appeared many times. CDR3 coding DNA: TGTGCCAGCAGTGGACAGGGGAAGGGTCAGCCCCAGCATTTT. Protein: CASSGQGKGQPQHF. The V call is TRBV2, the J call TRBJ1-5, with 8 bases aligning to TRBD1. This CDR3 has 14 amino acids. The trim removed 4 bases at V and 6 bases at J, leaving 5 bases unmatched. Germline CDR1 SNHLY, CDR2 FYNNEI. The variable domain in full, with the rest retrieved from reference TRBV2 and TRBJ1-5, is EPEVTQTPSHQVTQMGQEVILRCVPISNHLYFYWYRQILGQKVEFLVSFYNNEISEKSEIFDDQFSVERPDGSNFTLKIRSTKLEDSAMYFCASSGQGKGQPQHFGDGTRLSIL.

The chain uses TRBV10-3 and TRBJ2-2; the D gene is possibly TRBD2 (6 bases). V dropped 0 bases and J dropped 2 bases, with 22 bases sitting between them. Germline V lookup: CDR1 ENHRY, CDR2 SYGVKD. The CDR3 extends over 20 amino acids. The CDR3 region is CAISESRRSAGRDNTGELFF. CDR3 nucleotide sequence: TGTGCCATCAGTGAGTCTAGGCGGTCGGCGGGACGAGACAACACCGGGGAGCTGTTTTTT.

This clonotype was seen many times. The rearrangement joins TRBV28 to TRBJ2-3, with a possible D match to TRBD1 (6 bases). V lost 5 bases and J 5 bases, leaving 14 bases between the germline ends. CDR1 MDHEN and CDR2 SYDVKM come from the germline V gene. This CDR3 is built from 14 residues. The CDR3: CASSINRAGDTQYF. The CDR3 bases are TGTGCCAGCAGTATCAACAGGGCGGGAGATACGCAGTATTTT.

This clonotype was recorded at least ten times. The CDR3: CASSLPSGETQYF. The CDR3 DNA follows: TGTGCCAGCAGCTTGCCGTCGGGTGAGACCCAGTACTTC. The chain recombines TRBV5-6 with TRBJ2-5; D not resolved. CDR1 and CDR2 from the germline V gene are SGHDT and YYEEEE. The CDR3 covers 13 residues. Trimming took 1 base from V and 5 from J, leaving 9 bases between them.

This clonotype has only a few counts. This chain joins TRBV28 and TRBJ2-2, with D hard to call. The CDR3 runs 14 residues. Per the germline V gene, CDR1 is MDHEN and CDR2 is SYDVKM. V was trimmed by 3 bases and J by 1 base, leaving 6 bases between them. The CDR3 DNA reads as TGTGCCAGCAGTTTCGAGGTGAACACCGGGGAGCTGTTTTTT. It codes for CASSFEVNTGELFF.

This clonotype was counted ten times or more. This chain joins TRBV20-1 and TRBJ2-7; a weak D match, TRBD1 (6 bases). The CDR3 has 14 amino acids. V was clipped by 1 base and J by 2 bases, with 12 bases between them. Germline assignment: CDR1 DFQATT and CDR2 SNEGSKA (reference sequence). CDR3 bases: TGCAGTGCTAGAGGGACAGAACGTACCTACGAGCAGTACTTC. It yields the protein CSARGTERTYEQYF.

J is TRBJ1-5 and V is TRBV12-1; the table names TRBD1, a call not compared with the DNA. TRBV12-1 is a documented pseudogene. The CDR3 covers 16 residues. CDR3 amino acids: CVSNSNRGLCNQPQHF. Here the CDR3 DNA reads TGTGTCAGCAACTCAAACAGGGGGCTTTGCAATCAGCCCCAGCATTTT.

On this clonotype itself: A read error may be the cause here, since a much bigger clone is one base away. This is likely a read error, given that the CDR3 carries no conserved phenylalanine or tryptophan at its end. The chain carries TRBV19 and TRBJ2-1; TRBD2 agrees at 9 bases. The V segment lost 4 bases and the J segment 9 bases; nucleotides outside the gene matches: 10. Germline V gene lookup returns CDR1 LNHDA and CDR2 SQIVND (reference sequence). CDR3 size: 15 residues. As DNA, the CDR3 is TGTGCCAGTAGTACCCCTGGCGGGGGGGCTTTTGAGCAGTTCCTC. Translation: CASSTPGGGAFEQFL.

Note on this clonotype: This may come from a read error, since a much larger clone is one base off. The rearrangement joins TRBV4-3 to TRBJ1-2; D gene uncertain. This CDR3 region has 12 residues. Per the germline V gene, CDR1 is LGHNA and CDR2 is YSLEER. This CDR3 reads CASSQGGYGYPF. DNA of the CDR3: TGCGCCAGCAGCCAAGGAGGCTACGGCTACCCCTTC.

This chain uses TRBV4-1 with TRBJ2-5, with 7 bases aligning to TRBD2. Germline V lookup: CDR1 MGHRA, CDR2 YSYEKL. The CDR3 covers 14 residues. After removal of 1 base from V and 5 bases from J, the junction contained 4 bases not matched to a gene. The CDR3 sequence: CASSQVAGEETQYF. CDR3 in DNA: TGCGCCAGCAGCCAAGTTGCGGGGGAGGAGACCCAGTACTTC.

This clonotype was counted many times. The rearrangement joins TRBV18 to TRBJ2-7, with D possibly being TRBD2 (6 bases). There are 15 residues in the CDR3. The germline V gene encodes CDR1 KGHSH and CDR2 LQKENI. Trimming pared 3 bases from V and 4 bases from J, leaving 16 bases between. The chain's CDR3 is CASSPGQKSGYEQYF. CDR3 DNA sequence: TGTGCCAGCTCACCGGGTCAGAAGAGCGGGTACGAGCAGTACTTC.

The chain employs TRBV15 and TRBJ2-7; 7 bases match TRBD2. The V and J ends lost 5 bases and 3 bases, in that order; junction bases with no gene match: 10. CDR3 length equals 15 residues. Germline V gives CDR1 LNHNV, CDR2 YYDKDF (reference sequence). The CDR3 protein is CATSPQRETVYEQYF. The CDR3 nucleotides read TGTGCCACCAGCCCCCAGCGGGAAACCGTCTACGAGCAGTACTTC.

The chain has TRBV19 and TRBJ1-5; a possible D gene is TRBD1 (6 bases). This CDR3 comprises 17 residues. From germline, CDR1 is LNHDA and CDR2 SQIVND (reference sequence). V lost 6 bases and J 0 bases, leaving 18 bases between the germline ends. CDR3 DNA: TGTGCCAGTAGACCGGGACATACTGATTATAGCAATCAGCCCCAGCATTTT. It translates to CASRPGHTDYSNQPQHF.

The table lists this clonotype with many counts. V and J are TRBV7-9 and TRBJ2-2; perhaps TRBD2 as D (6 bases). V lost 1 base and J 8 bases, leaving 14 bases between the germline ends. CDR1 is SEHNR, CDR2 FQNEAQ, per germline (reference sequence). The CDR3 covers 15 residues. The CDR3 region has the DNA TGTGCCAGCAGCTTAGATGCGGGGTCAGCTGGGGAGCTGTTTTTT. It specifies CASSLDAGSAGELFF.

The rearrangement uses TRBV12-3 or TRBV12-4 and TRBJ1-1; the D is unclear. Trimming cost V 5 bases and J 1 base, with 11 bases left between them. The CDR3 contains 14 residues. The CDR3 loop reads CASSMTTRNTEAFF. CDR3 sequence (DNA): TGTGCCAGCAGTATGACAACAAGGAACACTGAAGCTTTCTTT.

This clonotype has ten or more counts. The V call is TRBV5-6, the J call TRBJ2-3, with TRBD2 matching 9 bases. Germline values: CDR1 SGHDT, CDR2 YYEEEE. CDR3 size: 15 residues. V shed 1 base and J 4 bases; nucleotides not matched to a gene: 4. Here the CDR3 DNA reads TGTGCCAGCAGCTTGAGCGGGAGGTACTCAGATACGCAGTATTTT. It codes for CASSLSGRYSDTQYF.

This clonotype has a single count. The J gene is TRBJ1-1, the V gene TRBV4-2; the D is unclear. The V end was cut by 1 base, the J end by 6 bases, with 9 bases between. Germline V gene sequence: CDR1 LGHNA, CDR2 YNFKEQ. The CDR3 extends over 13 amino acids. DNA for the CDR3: TGTGCCAGCAGCCAAGGGCCTCTCGCTGAAGCTTTCTTT. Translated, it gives CASSQGPLAEAFF.

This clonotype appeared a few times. CDR3 sequence: CSVEEGQGMGETQYF. The CDR3 region has the DNA TGCAGCGTTGAAGAGGGACAGGGGATGGGAGAGACCCAGTACTTC. This chain connects TRBV29-1 to TRBJ2-5; 10 nucleotides align to TRBD1. Per germline, CDR1 SQVTM and CDR2 ANQGSEA. The CDR3 runs to 15 residues. Trimming cost V 0 bases and J 4 bases; bases outside gene matches: 5.

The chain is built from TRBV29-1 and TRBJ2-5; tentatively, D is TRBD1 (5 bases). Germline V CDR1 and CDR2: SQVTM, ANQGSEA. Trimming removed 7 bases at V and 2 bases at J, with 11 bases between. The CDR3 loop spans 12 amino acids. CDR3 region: CSGGRAQETQYF. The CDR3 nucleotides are TGCAGCGGTGGCAGGGCGCAAGAGACCCAGTACTTC.

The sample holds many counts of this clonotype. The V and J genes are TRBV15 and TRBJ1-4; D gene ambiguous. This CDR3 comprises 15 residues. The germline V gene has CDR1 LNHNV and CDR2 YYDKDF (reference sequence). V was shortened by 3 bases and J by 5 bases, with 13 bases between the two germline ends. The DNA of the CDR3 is TGTGCCACCAGCAGGGACCTCCGGGCCAATGAAAAACTGTTTTTT. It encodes CATSRDLRANEKLFF.